What follows describes a single TCR beta chain. This specimen comes from a study of blood T cell repertoires in COVID-19. Study information: The United States, Italy and Spain provided the acute and convalescent COVID-19 samples. T cells, B-cell-depleted T cells, or PBMCs provided the cDNA or gDNA that served as material.

In the original workflow: By means of reference gene primer amplification, nucleated cell counts were estimated. TCRdb's copy holds only in-frame clones and misses some; the assay was immunoSEQ multiplex PCR. The V and J calls and the clone size are those of that table, but D and trimming were determined from the DNA. The table lists some 58,000 clones, around 86% of them singletons, with approximately 8% in the top ten. This CDR3 has 10 amino acids. V was shortened by 6 bases and J by 5 bases, with 8 bases between the two germline ends. CDR1 and CDR2 (germline): DFQATT, SNEGSKA (reference sequence).

The rearrangement uses TRBV20-1 and TRBJ2-7, with D hard to call. This sequence was found in a man aged 45 to 65 with active COVID-19. Input material: peripheral blood. The CDR3 DNA reads as TGCAGTGCGACTCGGGACGAGCAGTACTTC. Its translation is CSATRDEQYF.